This T cell receptor (beta chain) was captured by sequencing in a study of OX40 agonist ivuxolimab in advanced cancers. Study-wide points: There were also nonresponders showing low normalized T-cell clonal expansion.

Only in-frame clones appear in the TCRdb table, and some are missing; sequencing was by immunoSEQ multiplex PCR. This table has about 48,000 clones, over 70% appearing once. The V gene's germline CDR1 is MGHRA and CDR2 YSYEKL. The length of the CDR3 is 14 residues. V shed 6 bases, J shed 2 bases, and the junction held 6 bases outside the gene matches. A word on this clone: Its antigen is not identified.

The receptor was isolated from an adult with an advanced solid tumor such as melanoma, head and neck, liver or kidney cancer. The sample here was CD4+ or CD8+ T cells sorted from blood, taken in a trial of the OX40 agonist ivuxolimab. The chain uses TRBV4-1 and TRBJ2-7; 8 bases agree with TRBD1. The CDR3 DNA follows: TGCGCCAGCAGTCGAGGGACAGGTGCCTACGAGCAGTACTTC. It yields the protein CASSRGTGAYEQYF.